These T cell receptor beta chains were read from a single sample in a study of blood T cell repertoires in COVID-19. TCRdb's copy holds only in-frame clones and misses some; the assay was immunoSEQ multiplex PCR. This table holds about 190,000 clones, approximately 79% found once. The sequenced sample was peripheral blood. These receptors originate from a woman in her forties or fifties with acute or convalescent COVID-19. Each CDR3 is given with its conserved first and last residue. Each record gives: clone size, J gene, D gene, V gene, CDR3 DNA, CDR3 protein. D genes are given only for firm matches. Clone size, where shown, is once, few, many, or a class for clones that have expanded.

>few|TRBJ2-1|TRBD2|TRBV19
TGTGCCAGTAGTATGGAAGCGGGAGGGCCTAGGGAGCAGTTCTTC
CASSMEAGGPREQFF
>-|TRBJ1-4|TRBD1|TRBV7-2
TGTGCCAGCAGCGCACGTTGGACAGGGACTAATGAAAAACTGTTTTTT
CASSARWTGTNEKLFF
>once|TRBJ1-6|-|TRBV9
TGTGCCAGCAGCGTAGACAGTAATTCACCCCTCCACTTT
CASSVDSNSPLHF
>-|TRBJ2-1|-|TRBV20-1
TGCAGTGCGCCCCTAGTCCGTGAGCAGTTCTTC
CSAPLVREQFF
>-|TRBJ2-3|TRBD1|TRBV19
TGTGCCAGTAGTGACCCCGCCTGGGCAGGGGGAGATACGCAGTATTTT
CASSDPAWAGGDTQYF
>-|TRBJ1-1|TRBD1|TRBV12-5
TGTGCTAGTGGTGTTGGGACAGCCATGAACACTGAAGCTTTCTTT
CASGVGTAMNTEAFF
>-|TRBJ2-1|TRBD2|TRBV5-1
TGCGCCAGCAGCTTGGCCCCGGGACTAGCCAATGAGCAGTTCTTC
CASSLAPGLANEQFF
>-|TRBJ2-7|TRBD1|TRBV14
TGTGCCAGCAGACGACAGGGATACTCCTACGAGCAGTACTTC
CASRRQGYSYEQYF
>-|TRBJ2-7|-|TRBV2
TGTGCCAGCAGCGGCTATCAGGCCACCTACGAGCAGTACTTC
CASSGYQATYEQYF
>-|TRBJ1-5|TRBD1|TRBV4-2
TGTGCCAGCAGCCTCACACTGGGGACAGAAAATCAGCCCCAGCATTTT
CASSLTLGTENQPQHF
>-|TRBJ2-7|-|TRBV6-1
TGTGCCAGCAGTGAAGCGCTTTGGGCTATTGACTACGAGCAGTACTTC
CASSEALWAIDYEQYF
>-|TRBJ2-1|TRBD2|TRBV28
TGTGCCAGCAGTCCCCGGGACTATCACAATGAGCAGTTCTTC
CASSPRDYHNEQFF
>-|TRBJ1-1|-|TRBV6-5
TGTGCCAGCAGTTATCAAGGGGTGACTGAAGCTTTCTTT
CASSYQGVTEAFF
>-|TRBJ1-2|-|TRBV5-1
TGCGCCAGCAGCTTGTCACGGGAATACCCCTATGGCTACACCTTC
CASSLSREYPYGYTF
>-|TRBJ2-2|-|TRBV11-2
TGTGCCAGCAGCTTAAGGGCTAGCGCCACCGGGGAGCTGTTTTTT
CASSLRASATGELFF
>-|TRBJ2-2|TRBD1|TRBV9
TGTGCCAGCAGTGCTACAGGGGGTGTCACCGGGGAGCTGTTTTTT
CASSATGGVTGELFF
>-|TRBJ2-3|TRBD2|TRBV5-4
TGTGCCAGCAGCTTGGCCGGGACTAGAGGCACAGATACGCAGTATTTT
CASSLAGTRGTDTQYF
>many|TRBJ2-3|-|TRBV6-2/TRBV6-3
TGTGCCAGCAGCCCTACAGGGTTCCGCACAGATACGCAGTATTTT
CASSPTGFRTDTQYF
>once|TRBJ2-7|TRBD1|TRBV6-5
TGTGCCAGCAGTTACTCGGGCAGGGGGAGCTCCTACGAGCAGTACTTC
CASSYSGRGSSYEQYF
>-|TRBJ2-7|-|TRBV29-1
TGCAGCGTTGAACAGGGATTATACGAGCAGTACTTC
CSVEQGLYEQYF
>-|TRBJ1-1|-|TRBV6-1
TGTGCCAGCACCGACAGCCTTAACACTGAAGCTTTCTTT
CASTDSLNTEAFF
>once|TRBJ2-2|TRBD1|TRBV18
TGTGCCAGCTCACTACAGGGGCGCGCCGGGGAGCTGTTTTTT
CASSLQGRAGELFF
>-|TRBJ2-5|TRBD1|TRBV5-1
TGCGCCAGCAGCGCGGACAGGGAGCAAGAGACCCAGTACTTC
CASSADREQETQYF
>-|TRBJ2-3|TRBD2|TRBV20-1
TGCAGTGCTAGTAGAGTAGCGGGAGGGACTAGCACAGATACGCAGTATTTT
CSASRVAGGTSTDTQYF
>-|TRBJ2-2|-|TRBV19
TGTGCCAGTAGGCCGGACAGGAACACCGGGGAGCTGTTTTTT
CASRPDRNTGELFF
>-|TRBJ2-1|-|TRBV25-1
TGTGCCAGCAGTCTGCACAATTCCTACAATGAGCAGTTCTTC
CASSLHNSYNEQFF
>-|TRBJ1-1|-|TRBV18
TGTGCCAGCTCACCTGAGGGATTCATGAACACTGAAGCTTTCTTT
CASSPEGFMNTEAFF
>many|TRBJ2-1|-|TRBV6-4
TGTGCCAGCAGTGAAGGAACGGGCTCCTACAATGAGCAGTTCTTC
CASSEGTGSYNEQFF
>-|TRBJ1-2|TRBD1|TRBV5-4
TGTGCCAGCAGTCAGGACAGGAACTATGGCTACACCTTC
CASSQDRNYGYTF
>-|TRBJ1-6|TRBD1|TRBV28
TGTGCCAGCAGTACCCGGGACAGGGGATCACCCCTCCACTTT
CASSTRDRGSPLHF
>few|TRBJ2-7|-|TRBV20-1
TGCAGTGCTAGTACGGGAAGGCAATATTCCTACGAGCAGTACTTC
CSASTGRQYSYEQYF
>-|TRBJ2-1|TRBD2|TRBV10-1
TGCGCCAGCAGTGAGCCCACTAGCGGGAGGGCCAATGAGCAGTTCTTC
CASSEPTSGRANEQFF
>-|TRBJ1-2|TRBD1|TRBV19
TGTGCCAGTCTTCGACAGGGCATTGACTATGGCTACACCTTC
CASLRQGIDYGYTF
>-|TRBJ1-6|-|TRBV10-3
TGTGCCATCAGTGACGGGGATAATTCACCCCTCCACTTT
CAISDGDNSPLHF
>-|TRBJ2-1|TRBD2|TRBV6-5
TGTGCCAGCAGGACCCGAGGTAGCGGGGGAAATGAGCAGTTCTTC
CASRTRGSGGNEQFF
>few|TRBJ1-1|TRBD1|TRBV14
TGTGCCAGCAGCCTCGGGACAGGGAGGAACACTGAAGCTTTCTTT
CASSLGTGRNTEAFF
>few|TRBJ2-7|-|TRBV3-1/TRBV3-2
TGTGCCAGCAGCCAAAGGACTTTCTACGAGCAGTACTTC
CASSQRTFYEQYF
>-|TRBJ1-1|TRBD1|TRBV29-1
TGCAGCGTGAGGATAATTAACAGGGGTCGGACGTACACTGAAGCTTTCTTT
CSVRIINRGRTYTEAFF
>-|TRBJ2-2|-|TRBV6-4
TGTGCCACCAGGAGGGACAGAAGCACCGGGGAGCTGTTTTTT
CATRRDRSTGELFF
>-|TRBJ1-5|-|TRBV30
TGTGCCTGGAGTGTACAGGGTGGCCAGCCCCAGCATTTT
CAWSVQGGQPQHF
>-|TRBJ2-3|TRBD2|TRBV5-1
TGCGCCAGCAGCTTGAGGACTAGCGGGGGTCCAGATACGCAGTATTTT
CASSLRTSGGPDTQYF
>-|TRBJ1-2|-|TRBV14
TGTGCCAGCAGCCAATCAAGAGGTGGCTACACCTTC
CASSQSRGGYTF
>-|TRBJ2-1|TRBD2|TRBV18
TGTGCCAGCTCACCAATGACTAGCGGGAGGGCCGGTGAGCAGTTCTTC
CASSPMTSGRAGEQFF
>-|TRBJ1-1|-|TRBV21-1
TGTGCCAGCAGTCCTCACCAGGGGGCGAACACTGAAGCTTTCTTT
CASSPHQGANTEAFF
>-|TRBJ2-3|TRBD2|TRBV10-3
TGTGCCATCAGTCGGACGGCTGGACTAGCGGGAGGAGATACGCAGTATTTT
CAISRTAGLAGGDTQYF
>-|TRBJ2-7|-|TRBV10-2
TGCGCCAGCAGTGTAGGCCAGGGAGGCTCCGAGCAGTACTTC
CASSVGQGGSEQYF
>once|TRBJ2-2|TRBD1|TRBV3-1/TRBV3-2
TGTGCCAGCAGCCTACGGGACAGGGGGAACGGGGAGCTGTTTTTT
CASSLRDRGNGELFF
>-|TRBJ2-1|TRBD1|TRBV29-1
TGCAGCGTTCCACAGGGGGATGAGCAGTTCTTC
CSVPQGDEQFF